One sample yielded the 15 T cell receptor beta chains listed below, sequenced in a study of T-cell memory formation after mild COVID-19 listed by TCRdb under 2021. The library relied on 5' RACE. This sample was sequenced with an Illumina NovaSeq 6000. TCRdb reanalyzed the raw reads on its own, using fastp at Q25 for trimming and MiXCR for clone calling, and kept in-frame beta chains. Every entry covers one CDR3 protein and lists the most common genes and DNA from its rows. In this sample the table shows 350,000 to 450,000 distinct CDR3 sequences, roughly 24% of which occur a single time. Around 9.5% of the sample lies in the top ten. The specimen was PBMCs or a T cell subset sorted from them (not recorded which). The receptors were gathered from an adult woman who had mild COVID-19 (a few samples of this study predate the infection). The sample titles of this study are shuffled in the database, so cell type and time point are left out; the donor was told from shared clones.

Ten or more counts support this clonotype. The chain employs TRBV20-1 and TRBJ2-3; D unresolved. This CDR3 is 13 amino acids long. Germline V gene sequence: CDR1 DFQATT, CDR2 SNEGSKA (reference sequence). Trimming took 4 bases from V and 0 from J, leaving 8 bases between them. DNA of the CDR3: TGCAGTGCTACGATACTGAGCACAGATACGCAGTATTTT. Protein sequence: CSATILSTDTQYF.

The genes are TRBV29-1 and TRBJ2-7, with D possibly being TRBD1 or TRBD2 (5 bases each). CDR1 SQVTM and CDR2 ANQGSEA come from the germline V gene. The CDR3 has 14 amino acids. Between the trimmed V and J ends, which lost 2 bases and 1 base, there was a span of 12 bases. The CDR3 region has the DNA TGCAGCGTTGAATCTGAGGGGCCTTCCTACGAGCAGTACTTC. It codes for CSVESEGPSYEQYF.

J is TRBJ1-5 and V is TRBV20-1; D is perhaps TRBD1 (6 bases). Germline V lookup: CDR1 DFQATT, CDR2 SNEGSKA (reference sequence). This CDR3 contains 18 residues. V lost 0 bases, J lost 2 bases, and 20 bases lay in between. CDR3: CSARDTRGVDRRNQPQHF. The CDR3 region has the DNA TGCAGTGCTAGAGATACCAGGGGAGTCGATCGTCGCAATCAGCCCCAGCATTTT.

The chain is built from TRBV4-3 and TRBJ1-2, with TRBD1 matching 8 bases. V lost 1 base and J lost 3; bases outside the gene matches: 4. The CDR3 sequence is 15 residues long. Germline CDR1 and CDR2: LGHNA and YSLEER. The CDR3 nucleotides read TGCGCCAGCAGCCAAGGACGGACAGGGTACTATGGCTACACCTTC. It translates to CASSQGRTGYYGYTF.

This clonotype was observed once. The chain recombines TRBV20-1 with TRBJ2-5, with D tentatively TRBD2 (6 bases). Trimming took off 5 bases at V and 1 base at J, with 11 bases between the two ends. Looked up from germline, CDR1 is DFQATT and CDR2 is SNEGSKA (reference sequence). The CDR3 extends over 13 amino acids. The chain's CDR3 is CSAHSGSQETQYF. The CDR3 DNA reads TGCAGTGCTCATTCCGGGAGCCAAGAGACCCAGTACTTC.

This chain uses TRBV10-3 with TRBJ1-1, with 11 nucleotides matching TRBD1. V shed 7 bases, J shed 4 bases, and the junction held 5 bases outside the gene matches. Per germline, CDR1 ENHRY and CDR2 SYGVKD. CDR3 size: 14 residues. The CDR3 nucleotides read TGTGCCATCACTCGGACAGGGGGCGTCACTGAAGCTTTCTTT. The encoded protein is CAITRTGGVTEAFF.

The V call is TRBV20-1, the J call TRBJ1-2; no definite D call. This CDR3 comprises 12 residues. Germline CDR1 reads DFQATT; CDR2 reads SNEGSKA (reference sequence). Trimming pared 3 bases from V and 5 bases from J, leaving 10 bases between. The CDR3 reads CSARRAEYGYTF. CDR3 coding DNA: TGCAGTGCTAGGCGGGCAGAGTATGGCTACACCTTC.

The chain recombines TRBV12-3 or TRBV12-4 with TRBJ1-2, with 8 bases fitting TRBD1. Trimming cost V 4 bases and J 7 bases; bases outside gene matches: 14. The CDR3 is 16 residues long. DNA of the CDR3: TGTGCCAGCAGTTCGCCGGGACAGGAAATTTCCGCTGGCTACACCTTC. Amino acid sequence: CASSSPGQEISAGYTF.

This chain joins TRBV12-3 or TRBV12-4 and TRBJ2-2; 13 nucleotides align to TRBD2. Germline trimming cut 5 bases from V and 5 bases from J; bases unmatched to any gene: 8. The length of the CDR3 is 17 residues. The CDR3 spells CASSTSGRARRTGELFF. CDR3 in DNA: TGTGCCAGCAGTACTAGCGGGAGGGCCAGACGGACCGGGGAGCTGTTTTTT.

The chain links TRBV5-1 to TRBJ2-1; TRBD2 is a possible D gene (7 bases). Between the trimmed V and J ends, which lost 0 bases and 0 bases, there was a span of 19 bases. This CDR3 spans 19 amino acids. Germline V gene sequence: CDR1 SGHRS, CDR2 YFSETQ. The CDR3 spells CASSLAVAGAPNSYNEQFF. The CDR3 DNA is TGCGCCAGCAGCTTGGCCGTCGCGGGGGCCCCGAACTCCTACAATGAGCAGTTCTTC.

The chain has TRBV28 and TRBJ2-7; 7 nucleotides align to TRBD1. V gave up 3 bases and J gave up 0 bases; unmatched junction bases: 11. CDR3 length: 17 amino acids. Germline CDR1 MDHEN, CDR2 SYDVKM. The CDR3 DNA reads as TGTGCCAGCAGTTTGTTGTCCGGGACAGTAAGCTCCTACGAGCAGTACTTC. The encoded protein is CASSLLSGTVSSYEQYF.

The chain carries TRBV6-2 or TRBV6-3 and TRBJ1-5; D may be TRBD1 (6 bases). The CDR3 runs 15 residues. Trimming took off 0 bases at V and 5 bases at J, with 11 bases between the two ends. Germline values: CDR1 MNHEY, CDR2 SVGEGT. The CDR3 DNA reads as TGTGCCAGCAGTTACTCGTTACAGGGCCATCAGCCCCAGCATTTT. This gives the protein CASSYSLQGHQPQHF.

This clonotype appeared a few times. The J gene is TRBJ2-7, the V gene TRBV3-1; perhaps TRBD2 as D (6 bases). The germline V gene encodes CDR1 LGHDT and CDR2 YNNKEL (reference sequence). This CDR3 is 15 amino acids long. Trimming shortened V by 1 base and J by 5 bases, and 15 bases separated the two germline ends. CDR3 DNA: TGTGCCAGCAGCCAAGGACACGGGACTGCCCACGAGCAGTACTTC. Translating gives CASSQGHGTAHEQYF.

The rearrangement links TRBV10-3 to TRBJ1-4; 8 nucleotides match TRBD1. CDR1 is ENHRY, CDR2 SYGVKD, per germline. This CDR3 is built from 14 residues. The trim removed 2 bases at V and 7 bases at J, leaving 3 bases unmatched. The CDR3 nucleotides are TGTGCCATCAGTGAGGGCACAGGGGGTGAAAAACTGTTTTTT. This codes for CAISEGTGGEKLFF.

This chain uses TRBV9 with TRBJ2-2, with 14 bases matching TRBD2. The CDR3 totals 16 residues. CDR1 and CDR2 (germline): SGDLS, YYNGEE. V was clipped by 3 bases and J by 5 bases; unmatched bases: 3. CDR3 in amino acids: CASSAWTSGGTGELFF. CDR3 DNA sequence: TGTGCCAGCAGCGCTTGGACTAGCGGGGGGACCGGGGAGCTGTTTTTT.